Listed here are 30 T cell receptor beta chains from one sample, sequenced in a study of beta chain features in type 1 diabetes. All of the isolated RNA was reverse transcribed, so expressed TCRB transcripts were sequenced. TCRdb's table, derived via immunoSEQ multiplex PCR, lists solely in-frame clones and lacks some. The sample has about 350,000 clones; around a fifth are singletons. The sequenced sample consisted of naive CD4+ T cells from blood. The origin of the receptors is a woman aged 18-30 years in good health.

This clone has more than one count but fewer than ten. This rearrangement joins TRBV29-1 to TRBJ2-1, with D unclear. The germline V gene has CDR1 SQVTM and CDR2 ANQGSEA. V lost 2 bases and J 6 bases, leaving 8 bases between the germline ends. The CDR3 spans 12 residues. CDR3 in DNA: TGCAGCGTTGAACAGGTCGGCAATGAGCAGTTCTTC. Translated, it gives CSVEQVGNEQFF.

The chain has TRBV11-2 and TRBJ1-1; tentative D call: TRBD1 (6 bases). Trimming shortened V by 5 bases and J by 7 bases, and 11 bases separated the two germline ends. The CDR3 has 12 residues. The germline V gene encodes CDR1 SGHAT and CDR2 FQNNGV. The CDR3 bases are TGTGCCAGCAGCGTCCAGGGGTATGAAGCTTTCTTT. Translation gives CASSVQGYEAFF.

The chain uses TRBV7-6 and TRBJ2-4; a weak D match, TRBD2 (5 bases). There are 16 residues in the CDR3. The V end was cut by 1 base, the J end by 1 base, with 11 bases between. Germline V gene sequence: CDR1 SGHVS, CDR2 FNYEAQ. CDR3 protein: CASSLEGWEAKNIQYF. CDR3 DNA: TGTGCCAGCAGCTTAGAAGGGTGGGAGGCCAAAAACATTCAGTACTTC.

This clone was seen a few times. The V call is TRBV7-9, the J call TRBJ1-1; no reliable D call. Germline CDR1 reads SEHNR; CDR2 reads FQNEAQ (reference sequence). The V gene lost 6 bases and the J gene lost 7 bases, with 6 bases spanning the gap. The CDR3 is 10 amino acids. The CDR3 is CASSTFEAFF. DNA for the CDR3: TGTGCCAGCAGTACATTTGAAGCTTTCTTT. Together with reference TRBV7-9 and TRBJ1-1, the CDR3 gives the full variable domain: DTGVSQNPRHKITKRGQNVTFRCDPISEHNRLYWYRQTLGQGPEFLTYFQNEAQLEKSRLLSDRFSAERPKGSFSTLEIQRTEQGDSAMYLCASSTFEAFFGQGTRLTVV.

J is TRBJ2-4 and V is TRBV1; the table's D call, TRBD1, has no DNA check behind it. TRBV1 is classified as a pseudogene. The CDR3 sequence is 13 residues long. The CDR3 DNA follows: TGCACCTTTAACAGGGCGCCCAAAAACATTCAGTACTTC. This translates into CTFNRAPKNIQYF.

This clone occurred a few times. The chain has TRBV30 and TRBJ2-2; D is possibly TRBD1 (7 bases). Per the germline V gene, CDR1 is GTSNPN and CDR2 is SVGIG (reference sequence). Trimming took off 8 bases at V and 2 bases at J, with 12 bases between the two ends. This CDR3 has 13 residues. The CDR3 spells CAGGTDNTGELFF. CDR3 DNA: TGTGCCGGGGGGACAGATAACACCGGGGAGCTGTTTTTT.

In this sample, this clone turned up a few times. The DNA of the CDR3 is TGCGCCAGCAGCAGGGACAGGGGTACCTATGGCTACACCTTC. It encodes CASSRDRGTYGYTF. The J gene is TRBJ1-2, the V gene TRBV5-1, with 10 bases that match TRBD1. CDR1 is SGHRS and CDR2 is YFSETQ in the germline V gene. The length of the CDR3 is 14 residues. The V segment lost 4 bases and the J segment 4 bases; nucleotides outside the gene matches: 4.

The chain carries TRBV7-2 and TRBJ2-5; TRBD2 matches at 10 bases. V lost 1 base and J lost 2; bases outside the gene matches: 1. Germline CDR1 and CDR2: SGHTA and FQGNSA. There are 15 residues in the CDR3. In nucleotides, the CDR3 is TGTGCCAGCAGCTTAGGGACTAGCGGTCAAGAGACCCAGTACTTC. This translates into CASSLGTSGQETQYF.

The chain joins TRBV5-1 to TRBJ1-2; D ambiguous. Trimming took off 0 bases at V and 9 bases at J, with 12 bases between the two ends. CDR1 SGHRS and CDR2 YFSETQ come from the germline V gene. The CDR3 totals 13 residues. In DNA form, the CDR3 reads TGCGCCAGCAGCTTGGCAGGCCAGAGCCGCTACACCTTC. The encoded protein is CASSLAGQSRYTF.

This clone was seen more than once but under ten times. The chain links TRBV5-1 to TRBJ2-3; 11 bases agree with TRBD2. Germline assignment: CDR1 SGHRS and CDR2 YFSETQ. The junction had 6 bases not matched to a gene; V was cut back by 4 bases and J by 2 bases. The CDR3 contains 16 residues. The CDR3, as DNA: TGCGCCAGCAGCGGAAGGACTAGCGGGTTCACAGATACGCAGTATTTT. This translates into CASSGRTSGFTDTQYF.

This clone was recorded a few times. The chain recombines TRBV4-1 with TRBJ2-7, with D possibly matching TRBD1 (7 bases). The CDR3 sequence is 15 residues long. Trimming removed 4 bases at V and 6 bases at J, with 19 bases between. In germline, CDR1 is MGHRA, CDR2 YSYEKL. CDR3 bases: TGCGCCAGCAGCCTCCGGGACAGCGGGTACGGCGAGCAGTACTTC. Translated: CASSLRDSGYGEQYF.

J is TRBJ1-1 and V is TRBV29-1; no clear D gene. The CDR3 covers 13 residues. V lost 4 bases and J 0 bases, leaving 9 bases between the germline ends. Germline CDR1 reads SQVTM; CDR2 reads ANQGSEA. CDR3 loop: CSVAGRMNTEAFF. The DNA of the CDR3 is TGCAGCGTTGCGGGTCGCATGAACACTGAAGCTTTCTTT.

The chain uses TRBV7-2 and TRBJ2-7; D gene uncertain. Germline loops: CDR1 SGHTA, CDR2 FQGNSA. This CDR3 has 12 residues. Trimming pared 5 bases from V and 3 bases from J, leaving 8 bases between. The CDR3 coding sequence is TGTGCCAGCAGCCCGGGTTTCTACGAGCAGTACTTC. Its translation: CASSPGFYEQYF.

As regards this clone: The same CDR3 arises from other DNA sequences in this sample as well. The gene calls are TRBV18 and TRBJ2-3; D gene ambiguous. With 3 bases removed from V and 0 bases from J, the gap between germline ends came to 4 bases. The CDR3 length is 13 residues. Germline V gene data show CDR1 as KGHSH and CDR2 as LQKENI. Written as DNA, the CDR3 is TGTGCCAGCTCACCTTCTAGCACAGATACGCAGTATTTT. This gives the protein CASSPSSTDTQYF.

This rearrangement joins TRBV30 to TRBJ2-7; 9 bases fit TRBD1. CDR3 length equals 15 residues. V lost 3 bases, J lost 0 bases, and 6 bases stayed unmatched. Per the germline V gene, CDR1 is GTSNPN and CDR2 is SVGIG (reference sequence). The CDR3 DNA sequence: TGTGCCTGGAGCAAATGGACAGGGGCCTCCTACGAGCAGTACTTC. Translating it yields CAWSKWTGASYEQYF.

As regards this clone: The junction differs from germline at one of its ends, possibly a read error. The chain links TRBV5-4 to TRBJ2-1; 8 bases map to TRBD2. Germline loops: CDR1 SGHNT, CDR2 YYREEE (reference sequence). The length of the CDR3 is 14 residues. CDR3: CASSQDFLAGSQFF. CDR3 DNA: TGCGCCAGCAGCCAAGATTTTCTAGCGGGCTCGCAGTTCTTC.

The chain employs TRBV15 and TRBJ1-4; D call uncertain. Germline values: CDR1 LNHNV, CDR2 YYDKDF (reference sequence). The V end lost 5 bases, the J end lost 2 bases, and 9 bases lay between the germline ends. The CDR3 extends over 14 amino acids. The chain's CDR3 is CATSRRETNEKLFF. The CDR3 nucleotides are TGTGCCACCAGCCGTAGAGAGACTAATGAAAAACTGTTTTTT. Full variable domain (outside the CDR3, taken from reference TRBV15 and TRBJ1-4): DAMVIQNPRYQVTQFGKPVTLSCSQTLNHNVMYWYQQKSSQAPKLLFHYYDKDFNNEADTPDNFQSRRPNTSFCFLDIRSPGLGDTAMYLCATSRRETNEKLFFGSGTQLSVL.

A few counts support this clone. The rearrangement links TRBV30 to TRBJ2-3, with 11 bases fitting TRBD2. V was clipped by 4 bases and J by 4 bases; unmatched bases: 4. This CDR3 spans 14 amino acids. Germline values: CDR1 GTSNPN, CDR2 SVGIG (reference sequence). CDR3 coding DNA: TGTGCCTGGACGCCGGGACTAGCGGCAGATACGCAGTATTTT. Its translation is CAWTPGLAADTQYF.

For this clone: Distinct nucleotide sequences in the sample also encode this CDR3. The J gene is TRBJ2-3, the V gene TRBV7-9; D is ambiguous. The CDR3 covers 13 residues. The germline V and J ends were trimmed by 1 base and 1 base, with 3 bases remaining between them. Germline values: CDR1 SEHNR, CDR2 FQNEAQ (reference sequence). The CDR3 is CASSLGGTDTQYF. In nucleotides, the CDR3 is TGTGCCAGCAGCTTAGGCGGCACAGATACGCAGTATTTT. The full variable domain, with the rest looked up from reference TRBV7-9 and TRBJ2-3, is DTGVSQNPRHKITKRGQNVTFRCDPISEHNRLYWYRQTLGQGPEFLTYFQNEAQLEKSRLLSDRFSAERPKGSFSTLEIQRTEQGDSAMYLCASSLGGTDTQYFGPGTRLTVL.

The rearrangement joins TRBV6-5 to TRBJ2-1, with D possibly TRBD2 on 6 matching bases. V was pared by 5 bases and J by 0 bases, with 11 bases between. Germline V lookup: CDR1 MNHEY, CDR2 SVGAGI. CDR3 length equals 15 residues. The CDR3 bases are TGTGCCAGCAGTCACCGGGGGAGCTCCTACAATGAGCAGTTCTTC. Encoded protein: CASSHRGSSYNEQFF.

This clone was detected a few times. The chain joins TRBV7-9 to TRBJ1-1; D is uncertain. Germline V gives CDR1 SEHNR, CDR2 FQNEAQ (reference sequence). This CDR3 has 13 amino acids. The V and J ends lost 5 bases and 1 base respectively, with 8 bases between them. The CDR3 loop is CASSREANTEAFF. The CDR3 coding sequence is TGTGCCAGCAGCCGGGAGGCGAACACTGAAGCTTTCTTT.

This CDR3 is CASSQDLGLGELFF. The CDR3 nucleotides are TGCGCCAGCAGCCAAGATCTGGGGCTCGGGGAGCTGTTTTTT. This sequence joins TRBV4-3 and TRBJ2-2; D is possibly TRBD1 (5 bases). The CDR3 is 14 amino acids. Trimming took off 0 bases at V and 7 bases at J, with 9 bases between the two ends. The germline CDR1 and CDR2 sequences are LGHNA and YSLEER.

This clone turned up a few times. V usage is TRBV4-3 and J usage is TRBJ2-7, with a tentative D call TRBD2 (5 bases). V was cut by 1 base and J by 6 bases, with 10 bases left in between. The germline V gene encodes CDR1 LGHNA and CDR2 YSLEER. This CDR3 is 13 amino acids long. The CDR3, as DNA: TGCGCCAGCAGCCAAGCCCTAGCAACCGAGCAGTACTTC. Translation gives CASSQALATEQYF.

Here the CDR3 DNA reads TGTGCCAGCTCACCGAAAGGACAGGGAAGTGGAGAGACCCAGTACTTC. It is translated as CASSPKGQGSGETQYF. The chain recombines TRBV18 with TRBJ2-5; 8 positions match TRBD1. This CDR3 is built from 16 residues. Per germline, CDR1 KGHSH and CDR2 LQKENI. Losses at the gene ends were 3 bases for V and 4 bases for J; bases not matched to a gene: 10.

The chain uses TRBV5-8 and TRBJ1-4; D call uncertain. There are 14 residues in the CDR3. Deletions cut 0 bases from V and 4 bases from J, with 7 bases between. Germline assignment: CDR1 SGHTS and CDR2 YDEGEE. The CDR3 nucleotides are TGTGCCAGCAGCTTGGTTCAGTTTAATGAAAAACTGTTTTTT. Amino acid sequence: CASSLVQFNEKLFF.

Only a few counts were recorded for this clone. This sample also contains other DNA sequences that code for the same CDR3. The chain links TRBV30 to TRBJ1-5, with TRBD1 matching 7 bases. With V trimmed by 3 bases and J by 3 bases, 2 bases remained unmatched. Germline CDR1 and CDR2: GTSNPN and SVGIG (reference sequence). The CDR3 covers 13 residues. CDR3 sequence reads: CAWSQGVNQPQHF. Here the CDR3 DNA reads TGTGCCTGGAGCCAGGGGGTCAATCAGCCCCAGCATTTT. Using reference TRBV30 and TRBJ1-5 for the parts outside the CDR3, the full variable domain is SQTIHQWPATLVQPVGSPLSLECTVEGTSNPNLYWYRQAAGRGLQLLFYSVGIGQISSEVPQNLSASRPQDRQFILSSKKLLLSDSGFYLCAWSQGVNQPQHFGDGTRLSIL.

This chain joins TRBV11-2 and TRBJ2-7; D is unresolved. Germline CDR1 reads SGHAT; CDR2 reads FQNNGV. This CDR3 region has 14 residues. V dropped 5 bases and J dropped 0 bases, with 11 bases sitting between them. Written as DNA, the CDR3 is TGTGCCAGCAGCCCGGTAAGAGGCTCCTACGAGCAGTACTTC. Translation gives CASSPVRGSYEQYF.

The chain carries TRBV5-1 and TRBJ1-1, with TRBD1 as a possible D gene (6 bases). The CDR3 contains 15 residues. The germline V and J ends were trimmed by 4 bases and 1 base, with 14 bases remaining between them. Germline assignment: CDR1 SGHRS and CDR2 YFSETQ. The CDR3 spells CASSVGGRGNTEAFF. In DNA, the CDR3 is TGCGCCAGCAGCGTTGGCGGCAGGGGGAACACTGAAGCTTTCTTT. The complete variable domain, with remaining parts taken from reference TRBV5-1 and TRBJ1-1, reads KAGVTQTPRYLIKTRGQQVTLSCSPISGHRSVSWYQQTPGQGLQFLFEYFSETQRNKGNFPGRFSGRQFSNSRSEMNVSTLELGDSALYLCASSVGGRGNTEAFFGQGTRLTVV.

The chain has TRBV4-2 and TRBJ2-1; D gene uncertain. Trimming shortened V by 0 bases and J by 0 bases, and 9 bases separated the two germline ends. CDR3 length: 16 amino acids. Germline V gives CDR1 LGHNA, CDR2 YNFKEQ. CDR3 coding DNA: TGTGCCAGCAGCCAAGATAGTCGAAGCTCCTACAATGAGCAGTTCTTC. This translates into CASSQDSRSSYNEQFF.

The V and J genes are TRBV5-4 and TRBJ1-1; D ambiguous. Trimming left V 3 bases short and J 1 base short, with 7 bases between. The CDR3 is made up of 13 amino acids. Germline CDR1 SGHNT, CDR2 YYREEE (reference sequence). CDR3 coding DNA: TGTGCCAGCAGCTATCGAGCGAACACTGAAGCTTTCTTT. Translating it yields CASSYRANTEAFF.